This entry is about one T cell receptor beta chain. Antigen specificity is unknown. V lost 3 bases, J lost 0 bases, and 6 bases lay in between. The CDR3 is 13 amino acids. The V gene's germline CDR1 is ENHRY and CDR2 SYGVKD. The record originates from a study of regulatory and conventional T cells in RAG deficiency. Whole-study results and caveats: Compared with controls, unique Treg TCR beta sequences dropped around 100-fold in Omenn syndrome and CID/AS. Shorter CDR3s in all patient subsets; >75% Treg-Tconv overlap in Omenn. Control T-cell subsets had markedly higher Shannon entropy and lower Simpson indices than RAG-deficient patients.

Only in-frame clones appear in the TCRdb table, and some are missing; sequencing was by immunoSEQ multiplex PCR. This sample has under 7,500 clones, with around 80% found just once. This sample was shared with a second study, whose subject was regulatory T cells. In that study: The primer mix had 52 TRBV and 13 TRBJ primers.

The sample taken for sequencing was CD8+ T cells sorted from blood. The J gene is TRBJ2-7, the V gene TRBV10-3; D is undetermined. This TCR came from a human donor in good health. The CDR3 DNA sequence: TGTGCCATCAGTGATGTAAGCTCCTACGAGCAGTACTTC. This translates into CAISDVSSYEQYF.